These T cell receptor beta chains were read from a single sample in a study of T cells after posttransplantation cyclophosphamide. The protocol was immunoSEQ multiplex PCR, while the TCRdb copy is restricted to in-frame clones and leaves out a portion. The table shows more than 10,000 clones, with approximately 90% occurring only once. The material sequenced was PBMCs, taken after allogeneic stem cell transplant with posttransplant cyclophosphamide. The receptors shown here come from a female patient in her 30s who received an allogeneic stem cell transplant from an unrelated donor, was CMV-positive, and had no GVHD. The graft donor may have contributed some T cells. Each CDR3 is given with its conserved first and last residue. Each record gives: D gene, J gene, clone size, CDR3 length, V gene, CDR3 protein. The D gene is left open where the match is weak. Rows give clone size only sometimes, using once, few, many, or a class for an expanded clone.

NA,TRBJ1-2,once,11,TRBV20-1,CSARFGYGYTF
NA,TRBJ2-3,NA,14,TRBV7-3,CASSPTAAVGTQYF
NA,TRBJ2-6,NA,16,TRBV19,CASSLNGNSGANVLTF
TRBD2,TRBJ2-1,NA,14,TRBV5-1,CASRTRGGNNEQFF
NA,TRBJ2-4,NA,18,TRBV19,CASSRPGQGLLAKNIQYF
TRBD1,TRBJ1-6,NA,13,TRBV27,CASTGVRYSPLHF
NA,TRBJ1-2,NA,12,TRBV2,CASSRQVYGYTF
NA,TRBJ2-3,NA,15,TRBV5-1,CASSLWGVSTDTQYF
NA,TRBJ2-6,NA,16,TRBV19,CASSRGQSSGANVLTF
NA,TRBJ1-2,NA,16,TRBV6-4,CASSAFGTPANYGYTF
TRBD1,TRBJ2-4,NA,14,TRBV5-1,CASSLTGGYGIQYF
NA,TRBJ2-5,NA,16,TRBV7-6,CASSPSGVGVAETQYF
TRBD1,TRBJ2-3,NA,15,TRBV6-4,CASSEGTGETDTQYF
NA,TRBJ2-5,NA,13,TRBV30,CAWSPTPKETQYF
NA,TRBJ1-4,NA,16,TRBV14,CASSQAVSFRLEKLFF
NA,TRBJ2-2,NA,14,TRBV5-4,CASSLRGNTGELFF
NA,TRBJ2-7,NA,13,TRBV5-1,CASSFAGSYEQYF
TRBD2,TRBJ2-1,NA,16,TRBV7-9,CASSFPGLAVNNEQFF
NA,TRBJ1-1,NA,15,TRBV6-6,CASSYPITGPTEAFF
TRBD1,TRBJ1-1,NA,17,TRBV5-4,CASSPPGQGAPDTEAFF
TRBD2,TRBJ2-7,NA,15,TRBV5-1,CASKAGGDHSYEQYF
NA,TRBJ1-5,NA,16,TRBV15,CATSRGETGSNQPQHF
TRBD2,TRBJ2-7,NA,15,TRBV27,CASSLGASGLYEQYF
NA,TRBJ2-7,NA,12,TRBV7-9,CASSSYTYEQYF
TRBD1,TRBJ2-7,NA,17,TRBV18,CASSLSHAGGKTYEQYF
NA,TRBJ1-5,NA,13,TRBV2,CASSPFSNQPQHF
TRBD2,TRBJ2-3,NA,15,TRBV12-5,CASGLAGTTTDTQYF
NA,TRBJ1-2,NA,14,TRBV5-1,CASSLSGESSGYTF
NA,TRBJ2-1,NA,17,TRBV10-3,CAISESEWEPKYNEQFF
NA,TRBJ2-7,once,13,TRBV29-1,CSATSRQLNEQYF
TRBD2,TRBJ2-1,once,18,TRBV11-2,CASSLGGTSLSPRDEQFF
NA,TRBJ1-6,NA,16,TRBV28,CASSPEMDTYNSPLHF
NA,TRBJ2-6,NA,15,TRBV15,CATSRAVSGANVLTF